Below, 31 T cell receptor beta chains from the same sample are listed, as sequenced in a study of PD-L1 blockade in urothelial cancer. Time point here: pretreatment peripheral blood. Sequenced by immunoSEQ multiplex PCR; TCRdb stores in-frame clones only, minus some. The sample holds roughly 91,000 clones, approximately 87% seen once. The specimen comprised PBMCs, sampled around atezolizumab (anti-PD-L1) treatment. The origin of the receptors is a man aged 55 to 70 with urothelial cancer.

The chain couples TRBV28 to TRBJ2-2; unclear D gene. Looked up from germline, CDR1 is MDHEN and CDR2 is SYDVKM. The CDR3 is 14 amino acids. The ends were cut back, 3 bases at V and 7 bases at J, with 12 bases in the middle. The CDR3 loop is CASSFSGLIGELFF. CDR3 bases: TGTGCCAGCAGTTTTTCTGGGCTAATCGGGGAGCTGTTTTTT.

The chain has TRBV13 and TRBJ2-5; TRBD2 matches at 13 bases. Germline V gene sequence: CDR1 PRHDT, CDR2 FYEKMQ (reference sequence). The CDR3 sequence is 15 residues long. J was trimmed by 7 bases and V by 5 bases; bases with no gene match: 7. In nucleotides, the CDR3 is TGTGCCAGCAGCCCCCGGACTAGCGGGAGATCGACCCAGTACTTC. As protein: CASSPRTSGRSTQYF.

The rearrangement links TRBV7-8 to TRBJ2-7, with D perhaps TRBD2 (6 bases). CDR1 and CDR2 from the germline V gene are SGHVS and FQNEAQ. The V end lost 6 bases, the J end lost 7 bases, and 22 bases lay between the germline ends. This CDR3 has 15 residues. The chain's CDR3 is CASRTAGRSPGEQYF. The CDR3 bases are TGTGCCAGCAGGACAGCGGGTCGCTCGCCCGGTGAGCAGTACTTC.

The chain has TRBV5-1 and TRBJ2-7, with 7 bases identical to TRBD2. The germline V gene encodes CDR1 SGHRS and CDR2 YFSETQ. The CDR3 spans 17 residues. J was trimmed by 2 bases and V by 8 bases; bases with no gene match: 19. For the CDR3, the DNA is TGCGCCAGACCTAGCGGCAGCTTACGTCCGTCTACCTACGAGCAGTACTTC. Its protein product is CARPSGSLRPSTYEQYF.

The V call is TRBV6-1, the J call TRBJ1-1, with TRBD1 matching 11 bases. CDR1 is MNHNS, CDR2 SASEGT, per germline. The CDR3 length is 16 residues. With V trimmed by 4 bases and J by 4 bases, 8 bases remained unmatched. Written as DNA, the CDR3 is TGTGCCAGCAGTGTGTCCGGGACAGGGGGACTCACTGAAGCTTTCTTT. Protein sequence: CASSVSGTGGLTEAFF.

This clone was observed a handful of times. Other nucleotide sequences from this sample produce the same CDR3. CDR3 loop: CASGLYEQYF. Written as DNA, the CDR3 is TGTGCCAGCGGCTTGTACGAGCAGTACTTC. The chain links TRBV27 to TRBJ2-7; no clear D. The CDR3 spans 10 residues. Germline CDR1 reads MNHEY; CDR2 reads SMNVEV (reference sequence). Trimming stripped 8 bases from V and 4 bases from J, with 6 bases between.

The genes are TRBV6-1 and TRBJ1-1, with D tentatively TRBD1 (5 bases). Germline-derived CDR1 and CDR2 are MNHNS and SASEGT. Trimming stripped 1 base from V and 4 bases from J, with 10 bases between. The CDR3 is 14 amino acids. The chain's CDR3 is CASSEESGITEAFF. CDR3 sequence (DNA): TGTGCCAGCAGTGAAGAGTCAGGGATCACTGAAGCTTTCTTT.

This chain uses TRBV12-5 with TRBJ1-6, with a possible D match to TRBD1 (6 bases). The CDR3 is 15 residues long. Germline CDR1 and CDR2: LGHNT and FRNRAP. V lost 5 bases to trimming and J lost 6 bases, with 14 bases between them. Here the CDR3 DNA reads TGTGCTAGTGGTCCAGGACAGCACCTTAATTCACCCCTCCACTTT. Translation gives CASGPGQHLNSPLHF.

The CDR3 region has the DNA TGTGCCAGCAGCCCCCTAGCGGGAAAGTTCGGCGAGCAGTACTTC. Protein: CASSPLAGKFGEQYF. The J gene is TRBJ2-7, the V gene TRBV9, with 9 bases fitting TRBD2. V was clipped by 4 bases and J by 6 bases; unmatched bases: 11. This CDR3 comprises 15 residues. Per the germline V gene, CDR1 is SGDLS and CDR2 is YYNGEE.

This clone was found once. This rearrangement joins TRBV9 to TRBJ1-6; TRBD1 might be the D (5 bases). Trimming took off 5 bases at V and 9 bases at J, with 18 bases between the two ends. Looked up from germline, CDR1 is SGDLS and CDR2 is YYNGEE. The CDR3 extends over 15 amino acids. For the CDR3, the DNA is TGTGCCAGCAGTCACCCTACGGGGGATCCTTCACCCCTCCACTTT. Translated: CASSHPTGDPSPLHF.

The chain uses TRBV5-4 and TRBJ2-2; 7 bases match TRBD2. The CDR3 contains 16 residues. CDR1 and CDR2 (germline): SGHNT, YYREEE (reference sequence). The V segment lost 7 bases and the J segment 3 bases; nucleotides outside the gene matches: 12. CDR3 protein: CASGGRGQGDTGELFF. CDR3 nucleotides: TGTGCCAGCGGGGGGAGGGGCCAAGGGGACACCGGGGAGCTGTTTTTT.

This clone has just one count. The chain joins TRBV15 to TRBJ2-7, with D perhaps matching TRBD1 (5 bases). CDR1 is LNHNV, CDR2 YYDKDF, per germline (reference sequence). V was cut by 0 bases and J by 8 bases, with 17 bases left in between. The CDR3 length is 15 residues. The CDR3 reads CATSRDREGIGQQYF. The CDR3 region has the DNA TGTGCCACCAGCAGAGACAGGGAAGGGATCGGTCAGCAGTACTTC.

CDR3 DNA: TGTGCCAGCAGCCCGGGACAATGGAACACTGAAGCTTTCTTT. It translates to CASSPGQWNTEAFF. The rearrangement joins TRBV2 to TRBJ1-1; TRBD1 is a possible D gene (6 bases). V lost 6 bases, J lost 1 base, and 12 bases lay in between. Germline loops: CDR1 SNHLY, CDR2 FYNNEI. The CDR3 runs 14 residues.

The chain has TRBV28 and TRBJ2-2; TRBD1 might be the D (6 bases). There are 15 residues in the CDR3. Per the germline V gene, CDR1 is MDHEN and CDR2 is SYDVKM. V was cut by 5 bases and J by 2 bases, with 12 bases left in between. The CDR3 sequence: CASSPGTLNTGELFF. The CDR3 DNA sequence: TGTGCCAGCAGTCCCGGGACACTAAACACCGGGGAGCTGTTTTTT.

This clone was observed once. The chain employs TRBV6-5 and TRBJ2-2, with D tentatively TRBD1 (5 bases). The germline V gene has CDR1 MNHEY and CDR2 SVGAGI. The CDR3 consists of 14 residues. V was shortened by 8 bases and J by 4 bases, with 14 bases between the two germline ends. This CDR3 reads CASSRDSITGELFF. CDR3 DNA sequence: TGTGCCAGCTCGAGAGACAGTATCACCGGGGAGCTGTTTTTT.

This clone was recorded once. The chain employs TRBV19 and TRBJ2-5, with TRBD2 matching over 14 bases. Looked up from germline, CDR1 is LNHDA and CDR2 is SQIVND (reference sequence). The junction had 24 bases not matched to a gene; V was cut back by 9 bases and J by 6 bases. This CDR3 comprises 20 residues. The CDR3 DNA is TGTGCCAGGTACTTCAATAGGGGGACTAGCGGGAGATCGGCGAGGAAGACCCAGTACTTC. Amino acids: CARYFNRGTSGRSARKTQYF.

In this sample, this clone turned up once. V gene TRBV27 combines with J gene TRBJ2-2; TRBD2 agrees at 8 bases. The V segment lost 3 bases and the J segment 1 base; nucleotides outside the gene matches: 7. CDR3 size: 17 residues. CDR1 is MNHEY, CDR2 SMNVEV, per germline (reference sequence). The CDR3 DNA follows: TGTGCCAGCAGTTTGCGGCGGGGGGCGTTGAACACCGGGGAGCTGTTTTTT. Translating gives CASSLRRGALNTGELFF.

DNA for the CDR3: TGCGCCAGCAGCCAAGAAGCCGTCTCAAAAACTGAAGCTTTCTTT. Its protein is CASSQEAVSKTEAFF. The rearrangement links TRBV5-1 to TRBJ1-1; D is ambiguous. Trimming took 4 bases from V and 5 from J, leaving 18 bases between them. The germline V gene encodes CDR1 SGHRS and CDR2 YFSETQ. There are 15 residues in the CDR3.

The chain links TRBV9 to TRBJ2-1; the match to TRBD2 covers 15 bases. This CDR3 region has 15 residues. The V and J ends lost 2 bases and 9 bases, in that order; junction bases with no gene match: 3. Germline V lookup: CDR1 SGDLS, CDR2 YYNGEE. The CDR3 spells CASSVTGLAGGEQFF. Here the CDR3 DNA reads TGTGCCAGCAGCGTGACGGGACTAGCGGGAGGTGAGCAGTTCTTC.

The chain is built from TRBV19 and TRBJ1-5, with 11 nucleotides matching TRBD1. Germline V gene lookup returns CDR1 LNHDA and CDR2 SQIVND (reference sequence). The CDR3 totals 18 residues. J gave up 2 bases and V 7 bases, and 13 bases lay outside the gene matches. CDR3 in DNA: TGTGCCAGTAACCAGGGGGGGACAGGGGGAAGGGGCAATCAGCCCCAGCATTTT. Translation gives CASNQGGTGGRGNQPQHF.

The chain carries TRBV19 and TRBJ1-2, with 9 bases that match TRBD1. The V and J ends lost 5 bases and 2 bases, in that order; junction bases with no gene match: 6. Germline V gene lookup returns CDR1 LNHDA and CDR2 SQIVND (reference sequence). There are 15 residues in the CDR3. This chain's CDR3 is CASSLGQGHNYGYTF. The DNA of the CDR3 is TGTGCCAGTAGTCTCGGACAGGGGCACAACTATGGCTACACCTTC.

The chain couples TRBV5-6 to TRBJ1-1; a possible D gene is TRBD1 (5 bases). V shed 4 bases and J shed 11 bases, with 18 bases lying between them. The germline CDR1 and CDR2 sequences are SGHDT and YYEEEE. The CDR3 spans 13 residues. CDR3 region: CASSLYRTSMAFF. For the CDR3, the DNA is TGTGCCAGCAGCCTATACAGGACAAGTATGGCTTTCTTT.

This clone was seen once. The CDR3 loop reads CASSYGGLGSYEQYF. The DNA for the CDR3 is TGTGCCAGCAGTTACGGAGGGTTGGGTTCCTACGAGCAGTACTTC. The V and J genes are TRBV6-5 and TRBJ2-7; TRBD2 is a possible D gene (6 bases). CDR1 and CDR2 (germline): MNHEY, SVGAGI. The CDR3 is made up of 15 amino acids. Trimming stripped 2 bases from V and 1 base from J, with 12 bases between.

The genes are TRBV6-5 and TRBJ1-2; TRBD1 matches 7 bases. The CDR3 totals 15 residues. With 0 bases clipped from V and 5 bases from J, the junction kept 6 bases outside the gene matches. The V gene's germline CDR1 is MNHEY and CDR2 SVGAGI. CDR3 residues: CASSYSWTGGYGYTF. CDR3 in DNA: TGTGCCAGCAGTTACTCGTGGACAGGCGGATATGGCTACACCTTC.

The genes are TRBV27 and TRBJ1-5, with no clear D. Per the germline V gene, CDR1 is MNHEY and CDR2 is SMNVEV (reference sequence). The CDR3 has 16 amino acids. Trimming took 4 bases from V and 6 from J, leaving 19 bases between them. The CDR3 loop is CASSSQTVVRGQPQHF. The CDR3 coding sequence is TGTGCCAGCAGTTCCCAGACCGTTGTCCGAGGTCAGCCCCAGCATTTT.

The V gene is TRBV2, the J gene TRBJ2-5, with a possible D match to TRBD2 (7 bases). CDR3 length: 13 residues. Germline CDR1 is SNHLY and CDR2 is FYNNEI. The V and J ends lost 11 bases and 9 bases respectively, with 22 bases between them. CDR3 residues: CAQLHGGRRAQYF. CDR3 DNA: TGTGCCCAACTTCACGGGGGGCGACGGGCCCAGTACTTC.

The V call is TRBV5-1, the J call TRBJ2-5, with 10 bases fitting TRBD2. The trim removed 0 bases at V and 6 bases at J, leaving 2 bases unmatched. The CDR3 covers 14 residues. Germline V lookup: CDR1 SGHRS, CDR2 YFSETQ. CDR3 sequence: CASSLGAGGKTQYF. The CDR3 nucleotides are TGCGCCAGCAGCTTGGGAGCGGGGGGGAAGACCCAGTACTTC.

The V and J genes are TRBV27 and TRBJ1-2, with 7 nucleotides matching TRBD1. CDR1 is MNHEY, CDR2 SMNVEV, per germline (reference sequence). The V and J ends lost 6 bases and 0 bases, in that order; junction bases with no gene match: 16. The CDR3 runs 18 residues. The CDR3 is CASSLRSPGQQANYGYTF. The CDR3 DNA follows: TGTGCCAGCAGCTTAAGATCCCCGGGACAGCAAGCTAACTATGGCTACACCTTC.

The V gene is TRBV11-2, the J gene TRBJ1-6; 8 bases fit TRBD1. In germline, CDR1 is SGHAT, CDR2 FQNNGV. The J segment lost 8 bases and the V segment lost 4 bases, leaving 7 bases of the junction unmatched. The CDR3 has 15 residues. DNA for the CDR3: TGTGCCAGCAGCTCCCAAGGACAGGGATATTCACCCCTCCACTTT. It encodes CASSSQGQGYSPLHF.

The chain has TRBV9 and TRBJ2-5; 8 bases line up with TRBD2. The CDR3 spans 14 residues. Germline V gives CDR1 SGDLS, CDR2 YYNGEE. V dropped 2 bases and J dropped 6; count of bases not matched to a gene: 6. This chain's CDR3 is CASSVQAGVQTQYF. CDR3 DNA sequence: TGTGCCAGCAGCGTCCAAGCGGGAGTACAGACCCAGTACTTC.

This clone was seen just once. V and J are TRBV11-3 and TRBJ2-5, with 9 bases aligning to TRBD1. This CDR3 comprises 13 residues. CDR1 SGHNT and CDR2 YENEEA come from the germline V gene. The V segment lost 6 bases and the J segment 5 bases; nucleotides outside the gene matches: 4. For the CDR3, the DNA is TGTGCCAGCAGTTGGACAGGGGTCGAGACCCAGTACTTC. This gives the protein CASSWTGVETQYF.